This T cell receptor beta chain was recorded in a study of Ad26.COV2.S vaccination and SARS-CoV-2 variants. The treatment is: around 19 received Ad26.COV2.S at low or high dose, single or two shots; five or six received placebo; per-sample allocation not given. After the first vaccine or placebo injection, samples were drawn on day 63. An Ad26 vector was used to express Wuhan-strain SARS-CoV-2 spike as the vaccine. Clones were read by immunoSEQ multiplex PCR, and TCRdb kept only the in-frame ones, dropping some. The data hold 350,000 to 500,000 clones, with around 87% observed a single time. Germline-derived CDR1 and CDR2 are SEHNR and FQNEAQ (reference sequence). The CDR3 is 14 residues long. V trimming: 4 bases; J trimming: 2 bases; junction bases outside the gene matches: 2.

The sequence was obtained from a person between 18 and 65 years old who received the Ad26.COV2.S COVID-19 vaccine or a placebo. This sequence joins TRBV7-9 and TRBJ1-5, with 7 bases matching TRBD1. Material: peripheral blood, obtained in a trial of Ad26.COV2.S vaccine versus placebo. The CDR3 DNA is TGTGCCAGCAGCTCGACAGGGCGCAATCAGCCCCAGCATTTT. This codes for CASSSTGRNQPQHF. The entire variable domain, with the rest obtained from reference TRBV7-9 and TRBJ1-5, is as follows: DTGVSQNPRHKITKRGQNVTFRCDPISEHNRLYWYRQTLGQGPEFLTYFQNEAQLEKSRLLSDRFSAERPKGSFSTLEIQRTEQGDSAMYLCASSSTGRNQPQHFGDGTRLSIL.